Following are 14 T cell receptor beta chains from one sample sequenced in a study of cytomegalovirus exposure and HLA in healthy donors. This PCR relied on a set of 60 Vbeta primers and 13 Jbeta primers. Generated by immunoSEQ multiplex PCR, the TCRdb table keeps only in-frame clones and is missing some. The sample holds roughly 82,000 clones, 72% seen once. Source material: PBMCs. Receptor source: a middle-aged woman in good health and CMV-seropositive.

The rearrangement links TRBV7-9 to TRBJ2-2; 7 positions match TRBD1. CDR3 length: 15 amino acids. Germline assignment: CDR1 SEHNR and CDR2 FQNEAQ (reference sequence). V was pared by 1 base and J by 7 bases, with 6 bases of the junction left unmatched. The CDR3 region has the DNA TGTGCCAGCAGCTTAGTAACAGGGGATTACGGGGAGCTGTTTTTT. Its protein product is CASSLVTGDYGELFF.

This rearrangement joins TRBV7-6 to TRBJ2-1, with 12 bases fitting TRBD2. Germline CDR1 SGHVS, CDR2 FNYEAQ. The trim removed 5 bases at V and 1 base at J, leaving 6 bases unmatched. This CDR3 comprises 17 residues. The CDR3: CASSQTSGGNSYNEQFF. The DNA for the CDR3 is TGTGCCAGCAGCCAGACTAGCGGGGGAAATTCCTACAATGAGCAGTTCTTC.

The chain combines TRBV19 with TRBJ2-5; TRBD1 aligns across 10 bases. The germline gives CDR1 LNHDA, CDR2 SQIVND (reference sequence). The ends lost 3 bases at V and 4 bases at J; junction bases unmatched: 5. The CDR3 loop spans 15 amino acids. The CDR3 sequence is CASSIFGTGVETQYF. CDR3 bases: TGTGCCAGTAGTATCTTTGGGACAGGGGTAGAGACCCAGTACTTC.

In nucleotides, the CDR3 is TGTGCCAGCAGCATCCTAGCTGGAGGGGACTCCGGGGAGCTGTTTTTT. This codes for CASSILAGGDSGELFF. V gene TRBV7-9 combines with J gene TRBJ2-2; D is perhaps TRBD2 (6 bases). The germline V gene encodes CDR1 SEHNR and CDR2 FQNEAQ (reference sequence). The CDR3 is made up of 16 amino acids. With 5 bases removed from V and 6 bases from J, the gap between germline ends came to 19 bases.

The chain's CDR3 is CASSLTGGAYNEQFF. In DNA, the CDR3 is TGTGCCAGCAGCCTGACAGGGGGCGCTTACAATGAGCAGTTCTTC. V gene TRBV27 combines with J gene TRBJ2-1; 10 bases line up with TRBD1. The V segment lost 6 bases and the J segment 4 bases; nucleotides outside the gene matches: 6. The CDR3 is made up of 15 amino acids. The germline gives CDR1 MNHEY, CDR2 SMNVEV (reference sequence).

The V and J genes are TRBV2 and TRBJ1-2; 11 nucleotides line up with TRBD1. This CDR3 region has 14 residues. After removal of 9 bases from V and 4 bases from J, the junction contained 7 bases not matched to a gene. Germline V CDR1 and CDR2: SNHLY, FYNNEI. The CDR3 nucleotides read TGTGCCAGGGATGGACAGGGGGCCCCCTATGGCTACACCTTC. It specifies CARDGQGAPYGYTF.

The chain couples TRBV2 to TRBJ2-7; 10 positions agree with TRBD1. Germline loops: CDR1 SNHLY, CDR2 FYNNEI. V lost 6 bases, J lost 5 bases, and 13 bases stayed unmatched. The CDR3 sequence is 16 residues long. The DNA of the CDR3 is TGTGCCAGCAGCGACTTGGGGACAGGGGTAAACCACGAGCAGTACTTC. Its translation is CASSDLGTGVNHEQYF.

A single count supports this clone. The chain uses TRBV30 and TRBJ1-2, with 9 nucleotides matching TRBD1. The trim removed 2 bases at V and 6 bases at J, leaving 4 bases unmatched. Germline V gene data show CDR1 as GTSNPN and CDR2 as SVGIG (reference sequence). The CDR3 has 13 amino acids. CDR3 DNA: TGTGCCTGGAGTTCGGGACAGGGAGATGGCTACACCTTC. It codes for CAWSSGQGDGYTF.

CDR3 coding DNA: TGCGCCAGCAGCTTGGAGGGGGCTCAGCCCCAGCATTTT. Protein sequence: CASSLEGAQPQHF. This chain uses TRBV5-1 with TRBJ1-5, with 7 positions matching TRBD1. CDR3 length: 13 amino acids. V was clipped by 0 bases and J by 6 bases; unmatched bases: 0. In germline, CDR1 is SGHRS, CDR2 YFSETQ.

This chain connects TRBV19 to TRBJ2-7; TRBD1 matches 9 bases. After removal of 10 bases from V and 6 bases from J, the junction contained 16 bases not matched to a gene. Germline CDR1 and CDR2: LNHDA and SQIVND (reference sequence). This CDR3 has 15 residues. The CDR3 spells CATSETGTGNSEQYF. CDR3 in DNA: TGTGCCACCTCAGAAACCGGGACAGGGAACTCCGAGCAGTACTTC.

The chain uses TRBV21-1 and TRBJ1-6. TRBV21-1 counts as a pseudogene. The CDR3 length is 17 residues. The CDR3 DNA reads TGTGCCAGCACTCCGAGTAAGAGGCAATTCTATAATTCACCCCTCCACTTT. Protein: CASTPSKRQFYNSPLHF.

The CDR3 loop reads CASSLGTGEPQHF. CDR3 coding DNA: TGTGCCAGCAGCTTAGGAACAGGGGAGCCCCAGCATTTT. The chain carries TRBV7-9 and TRBJ1-5; TRBD1 agrees at 7 bases. Germline V lookup: CDR1 SEHNR, CDR2 FQNEAQ (reference sequence). The ends lost 1 base at V and 8 bases at J; junction bases unmatched: 2. The CDR3 has 13 residues.

V and J are TRBV30 and TRBJ1-4, with D tentatively TRBD1 (6 bases). This CDR3 comprises 14 residues. Trimming cost V 4 bases and J 6 bases, with 15 bases left between them. The germline gives CDR1 GTSNPN, CDR2 SVGIG (reference sequence). The CDR3 nucleotides are TGTGCCTGGATGGGGGAGGGGGACGATGAAAAACTGTTTTTT. This codes for CAWMGEGDDEKLFF.

The chain is built from TRBV25-1 and TRBJ1-5, with 10 bases lining up with TRBD1. V gave up 7 bases and J gave up 6 bases; unmatched junction bases: 3. Germline assignment: CDR1 MGHDK and CDR2 SYGVNS. The CDR3 totals 13 residues. In DNA, the CDR3 is TGTGCCAGCAAGGGACAGGGGAGTCAGCCCCAGCATTTT. Residues: CASKGQGSQPQHF.